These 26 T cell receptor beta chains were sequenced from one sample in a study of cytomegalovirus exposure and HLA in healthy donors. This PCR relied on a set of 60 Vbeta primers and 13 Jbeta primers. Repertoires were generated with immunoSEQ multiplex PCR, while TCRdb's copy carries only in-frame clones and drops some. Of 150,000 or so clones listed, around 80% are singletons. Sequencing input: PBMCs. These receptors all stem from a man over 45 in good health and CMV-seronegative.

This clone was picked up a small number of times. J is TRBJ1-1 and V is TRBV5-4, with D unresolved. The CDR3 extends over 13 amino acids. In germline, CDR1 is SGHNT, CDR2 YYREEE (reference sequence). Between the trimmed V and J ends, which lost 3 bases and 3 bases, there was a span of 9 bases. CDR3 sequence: CASSSPRDTEAFF. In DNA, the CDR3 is TGTGCCAGCAGCTCGCCACGGGACACTGAAGCTTTCTTT.

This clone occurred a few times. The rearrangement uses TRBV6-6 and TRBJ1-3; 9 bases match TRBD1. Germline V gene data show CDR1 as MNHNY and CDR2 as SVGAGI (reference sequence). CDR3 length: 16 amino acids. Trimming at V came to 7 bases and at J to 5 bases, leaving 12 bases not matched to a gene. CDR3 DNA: TGTGCCAGCAAGAAAACCGGGACAGGGTATCGAAACACCATATATTTT. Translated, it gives CASKKTGTGYRNTIYF.

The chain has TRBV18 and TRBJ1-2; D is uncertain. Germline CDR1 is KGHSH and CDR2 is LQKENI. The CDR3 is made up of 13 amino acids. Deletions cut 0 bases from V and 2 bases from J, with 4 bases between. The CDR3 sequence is CASSPPQNYGYTF. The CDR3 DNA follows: TGTGCCAGCTCACCACCGCAGAACTATGGCTACACCTTC. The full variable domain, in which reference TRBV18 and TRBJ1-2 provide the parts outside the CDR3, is NAGVMQNPRHLVRRRGQEARLRCSPMKGHSHVYWYRQLPEEGLKFMVYLQKENIIDESGMPKERFSAEFPKEGPSILRIQQVVRGDSAAYFCASSPPQNYGYTFGSGTRLTVV.

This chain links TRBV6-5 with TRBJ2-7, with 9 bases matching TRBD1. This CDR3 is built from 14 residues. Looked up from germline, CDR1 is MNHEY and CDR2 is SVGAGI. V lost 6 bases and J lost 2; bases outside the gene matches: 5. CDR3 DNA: TGTGCCAGCAGACCGGGACAGGGAGCCTACGAGCAGTACTTC. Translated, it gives CASRPGQGAYEQYF.

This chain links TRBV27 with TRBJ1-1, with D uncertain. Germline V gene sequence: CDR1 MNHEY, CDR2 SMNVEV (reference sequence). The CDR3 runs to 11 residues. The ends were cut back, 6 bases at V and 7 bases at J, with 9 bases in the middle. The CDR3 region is CASRSKIEAFF. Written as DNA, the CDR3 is TGTGCCAGCAGGTCAAAAATTGAAGCTTTCTTT.

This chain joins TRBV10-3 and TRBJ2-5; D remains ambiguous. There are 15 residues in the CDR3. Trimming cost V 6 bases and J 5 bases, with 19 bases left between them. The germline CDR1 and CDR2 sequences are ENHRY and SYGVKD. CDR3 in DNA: TGTGCCATCAGCTTCGTAGCATCCCCTGGGGAGACCCAGTACTTC. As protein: CAISFVASPGETQYF.

The CDR3 region is CASSSERSSYEQYF. The CDR3 bases are TGTGCCAGCAGCTCAGAGAGGAGCTCCTACGAGCAGTACTTC. The gene calls are TRBV11-2 and TRBJ2-7; D gene ambiguous. Germline V gives CDR1 SGHAT, CDR2 FQNNGV. The CDR3 covers 14 residues. V was shortened by 4 bases and J by 0 bases, with 10 bases between the two germline ends. Full variable domain (outside the CDR3, taken from reference TRBV11-2 and TRBJ2-7): EAGVAQSPRYKIIEKRQSVAFWCNPISGHATLYWYQQILGQGPKLLIQFQNNGVVDDSQLPKDRFSAERLKGVDSTLKIQPAKLEDSAVYLCASSSERSSYEQYFGPGTRLTVT.

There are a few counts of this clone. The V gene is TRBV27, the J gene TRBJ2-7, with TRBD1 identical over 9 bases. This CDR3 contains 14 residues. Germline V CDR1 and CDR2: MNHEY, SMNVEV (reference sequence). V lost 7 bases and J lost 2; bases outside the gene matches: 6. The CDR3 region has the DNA TGTGCCAGCACCAGGACAGGGGACACCTACGAGCAGTACTTC. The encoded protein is CASTRTGDTYEQYF.

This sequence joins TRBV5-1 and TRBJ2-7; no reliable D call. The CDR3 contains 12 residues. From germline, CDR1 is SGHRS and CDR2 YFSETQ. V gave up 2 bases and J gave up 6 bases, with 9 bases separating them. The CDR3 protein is CASSFLSSEQYF. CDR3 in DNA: TGCGCCAGCAGCTTTCTAAGCTCCGAGCAGTACTTC. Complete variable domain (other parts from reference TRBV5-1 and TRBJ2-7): KAGVTQTPRYLIKTRGQQVTLSCSPISGHRSVSWYQQTPGQGLQFLFEYFSETQRNKGNFPGRFSGRQFSNSRSEMNVSTLELGDSALYLCASSFLSSEQYFGPGTRLTVT.

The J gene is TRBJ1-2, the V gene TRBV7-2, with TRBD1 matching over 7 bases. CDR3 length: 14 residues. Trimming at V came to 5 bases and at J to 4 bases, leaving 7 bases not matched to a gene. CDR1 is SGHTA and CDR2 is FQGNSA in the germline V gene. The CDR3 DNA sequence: TGTGCCAGCAGCCAACAGGGGTATGGCTATGGCTACACCTTC. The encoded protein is CASSQQGYGYGYTF.

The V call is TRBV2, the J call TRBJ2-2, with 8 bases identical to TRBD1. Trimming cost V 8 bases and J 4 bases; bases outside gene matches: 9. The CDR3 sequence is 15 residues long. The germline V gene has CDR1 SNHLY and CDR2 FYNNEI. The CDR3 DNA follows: TGTGCCAGCCGCTGGGGGACAGGCGGCACCGGGGAGCTGTTTTTT. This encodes CASRWGTGGTGELFF. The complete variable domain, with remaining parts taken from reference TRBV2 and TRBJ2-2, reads EPEVTQTPSHQVTQMGQEVILRCVPISNHLYFYWYRQILGQKVEFLVSFYNNEISEKSEIFDDQFSVERPDGSNFTLKIRSTKLEDSAMYFCASRWGTGGTGELFFGEGSRLTVL.

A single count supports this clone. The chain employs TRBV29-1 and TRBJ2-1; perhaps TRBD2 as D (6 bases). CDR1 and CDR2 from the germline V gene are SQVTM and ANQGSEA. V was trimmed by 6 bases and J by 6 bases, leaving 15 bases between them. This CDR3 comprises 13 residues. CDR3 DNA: TGCAGCGTAGGGACTCCAATTTCCAATGAGCAGTTCTTC. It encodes CSVGTPISNEQFF.

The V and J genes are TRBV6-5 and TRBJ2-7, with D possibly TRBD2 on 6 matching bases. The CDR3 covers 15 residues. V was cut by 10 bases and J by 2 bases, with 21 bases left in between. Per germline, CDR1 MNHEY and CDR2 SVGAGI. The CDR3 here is CATTAGGPSAYEQYF. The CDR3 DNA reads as TGTGCCACGACTGCCGGAGGGCCATCCGCCTACGAGCAGTACTTC.

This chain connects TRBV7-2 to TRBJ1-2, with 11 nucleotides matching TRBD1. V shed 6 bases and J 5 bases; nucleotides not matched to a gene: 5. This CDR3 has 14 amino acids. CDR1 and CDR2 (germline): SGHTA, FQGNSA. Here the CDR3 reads CASRGDRGFYGYTF. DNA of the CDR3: TGTGCCAGCAGGGGGGACAGGGGGTTTTATGGCTACACCTTC.

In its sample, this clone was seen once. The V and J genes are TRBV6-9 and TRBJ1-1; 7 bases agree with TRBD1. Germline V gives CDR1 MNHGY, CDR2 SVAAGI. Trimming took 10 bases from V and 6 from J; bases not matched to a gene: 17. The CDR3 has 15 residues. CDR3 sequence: CAITPPQGVGPEAFF. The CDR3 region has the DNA TGTGCCATCACTCCGCCCCAGGGGGTTGGACCTGAAGCTTTCTTT.

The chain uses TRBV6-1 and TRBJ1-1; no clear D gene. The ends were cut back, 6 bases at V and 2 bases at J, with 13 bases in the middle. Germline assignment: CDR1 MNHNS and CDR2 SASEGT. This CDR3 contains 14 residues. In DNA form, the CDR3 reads TGTGCCAGCAGCCCTGGCAGGTATAACACTGAAGCTTTCTTT. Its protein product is CASSPGRYNTEAFF.

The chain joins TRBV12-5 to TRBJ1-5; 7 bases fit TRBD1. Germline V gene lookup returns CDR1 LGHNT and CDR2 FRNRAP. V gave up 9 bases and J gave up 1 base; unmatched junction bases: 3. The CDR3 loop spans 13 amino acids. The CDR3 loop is CASGDRSNQPQHF. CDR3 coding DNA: TGTGCTAGCGGGGACAGAAGCAATCAGCCCCAGCATTTT.

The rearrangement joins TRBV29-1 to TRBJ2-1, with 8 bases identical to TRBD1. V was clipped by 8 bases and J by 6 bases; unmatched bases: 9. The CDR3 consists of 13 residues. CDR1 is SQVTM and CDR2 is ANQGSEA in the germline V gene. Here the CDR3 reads CSTMGQVRNEQFF. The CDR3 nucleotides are TGCAGCACAATGGGACAGGTTCGCAATGAGCAGTTCTTC.

The CDR3 DNA reads TGTGCCAGCAGCCAGCCGCGACGGGGGGCCGAAAATTCACCCCTCCACTTT. As protein: CASSQPRRGAENSPLHF. V usage is TRBV11-3 and J usage is TRBJ1-6; weak D call: TRBD1 (6 bases). CDR3 length equals 17 residues. The germline gives CDR1 SGHNT, CDR2 YENEEA. Trimming removed 5 bases at V and 7 bases at J, with 21 bases between.

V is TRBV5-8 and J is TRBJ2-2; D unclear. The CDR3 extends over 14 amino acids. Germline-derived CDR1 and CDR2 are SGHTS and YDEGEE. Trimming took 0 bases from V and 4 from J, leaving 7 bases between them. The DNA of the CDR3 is TGTGCCAGCAGCTTGGTAGGAGCCACCGGGGAGCTGTTTTTT. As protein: CASSLVGATGELFF.

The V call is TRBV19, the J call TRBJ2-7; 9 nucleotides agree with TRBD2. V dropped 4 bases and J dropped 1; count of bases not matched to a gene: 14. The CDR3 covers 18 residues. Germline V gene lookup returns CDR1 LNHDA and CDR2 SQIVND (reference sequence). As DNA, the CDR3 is TGTGCCAGTAGTAACGACCTACTAGCGGGCCTCTCTTCCTACGAGCAGTACTTC. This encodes CASSNDLLAGLSSYEQYF.

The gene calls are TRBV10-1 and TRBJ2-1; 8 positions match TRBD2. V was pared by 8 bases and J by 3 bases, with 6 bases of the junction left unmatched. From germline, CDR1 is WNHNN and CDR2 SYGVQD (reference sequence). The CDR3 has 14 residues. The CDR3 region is CASSIGGGYNEQFF. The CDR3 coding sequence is TGCGCCAGCTCGATCGGGGGGGGCTACAATGAGCAGTTCTTC.

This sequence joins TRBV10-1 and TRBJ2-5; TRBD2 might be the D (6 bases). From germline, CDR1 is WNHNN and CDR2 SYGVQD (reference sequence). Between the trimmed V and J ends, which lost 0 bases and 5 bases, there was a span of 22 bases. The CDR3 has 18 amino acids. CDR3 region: CASSESGGGVPVEETQYF. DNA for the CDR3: TGCGCCAGCAGTGAGTCCGGAGGCGGGGTCCCCGTCGAGGAGACCCAGTACTTC.

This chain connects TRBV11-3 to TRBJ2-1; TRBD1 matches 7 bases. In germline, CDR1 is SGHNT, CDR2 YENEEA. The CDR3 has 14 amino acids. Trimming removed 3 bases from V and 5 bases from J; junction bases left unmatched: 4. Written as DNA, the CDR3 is TGTGCCAGCAGCTTTCAGGGGGTCCACAATGAGCAGTTCTTC. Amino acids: CASSFQGVHNEQFF.

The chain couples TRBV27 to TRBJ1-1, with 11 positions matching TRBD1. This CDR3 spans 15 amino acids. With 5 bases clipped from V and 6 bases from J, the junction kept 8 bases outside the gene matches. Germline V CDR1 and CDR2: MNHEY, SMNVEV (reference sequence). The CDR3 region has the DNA TGTGCCAGCAGTCCCGGACAGGGGGCGACCTCTGAAGCTTTCTTT. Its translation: CASSPGQGATSEAFF.

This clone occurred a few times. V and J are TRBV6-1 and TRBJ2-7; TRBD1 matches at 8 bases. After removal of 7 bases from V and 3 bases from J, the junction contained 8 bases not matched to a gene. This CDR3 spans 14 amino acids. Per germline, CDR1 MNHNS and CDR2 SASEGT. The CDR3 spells CASTQDRVNYEQYF. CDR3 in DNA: TGTGCCAGCACGCAGGACAGGGTTAACTACGAGCAGTACTTC.